This record concerns one TCR beta chain sequence. The antigen remains undetermined. This entry is derived from a study of T cell responses to AZD1222 COVID-19 vaccine. Points from the study as a whole: Per reports, nearly half of all spike-specific TCRs target regions that are unmutated in variants. Once two AZD1222 doses were given, Spike-specific TCR breadth and depth went up.

Recipients boosted at about 4 weeks or about 12 weeks are pooled. V gave up 4 bases and J gave up 8 bases; unmatched junction bases: 10. The CDR3 is 13 amino acids. Looked up from germline, CDR1 is GTSNPN and CDR2 is SVGIG (reference sequence). Some clones are missing from TCRdb's copy, which holds only in-frame ones; the method was immunoSEQ multiplex PCR. The sample gives 90,000 to 120,000 clones, 85% to 95% of which show up once; about 6.8% is in the top ten. The sequencing here drew on peripheral blood, taken 28 days after the second AZD1222 dose. The sequence was collected from an adult who received the AZD1222 COVID-19 vaccine. The V call is TRBV30, the J call TRBJ1-2; 7 nucleotides align to TRBD1. This chain's CDR3 is CAWTPTGLGGYTF. CDR3 DNA: TGTGCCTGGACCCCGACAGGGCTGGGCGGCTACACCTTC.